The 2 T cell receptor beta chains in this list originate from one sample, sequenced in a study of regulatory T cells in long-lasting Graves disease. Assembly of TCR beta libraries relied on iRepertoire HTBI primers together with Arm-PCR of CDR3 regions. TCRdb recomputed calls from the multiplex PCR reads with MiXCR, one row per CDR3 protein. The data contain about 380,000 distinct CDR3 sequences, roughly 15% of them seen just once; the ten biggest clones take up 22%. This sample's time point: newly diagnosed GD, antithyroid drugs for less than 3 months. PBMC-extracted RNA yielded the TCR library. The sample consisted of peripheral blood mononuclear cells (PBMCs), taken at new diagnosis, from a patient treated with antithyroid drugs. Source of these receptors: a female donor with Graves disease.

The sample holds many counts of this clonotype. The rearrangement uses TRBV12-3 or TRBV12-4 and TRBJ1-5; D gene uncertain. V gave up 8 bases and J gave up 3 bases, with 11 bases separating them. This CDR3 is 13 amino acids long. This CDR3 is CASGPTPNQPQHF. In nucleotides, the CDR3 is TGTGCCAGCGGCCCAACCCCCAATCAGCCCCAGCATTTT.

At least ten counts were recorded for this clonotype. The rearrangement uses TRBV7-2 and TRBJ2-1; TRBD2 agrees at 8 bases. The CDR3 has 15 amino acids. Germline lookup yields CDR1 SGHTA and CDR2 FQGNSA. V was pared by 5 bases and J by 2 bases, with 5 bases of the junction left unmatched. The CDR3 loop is CASSQSGSAYNEQFF. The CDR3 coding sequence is TGTGCCAGCAGCCAGAGCGGGAGCGCCTACAATGAGCAGTTCTTC.